This T cell receptor beta chain was captured by sequencing in a study of tumor-infiltrating lymphocytes in localized non-small cell lung cancer. For the study at large: The cohort mixed smokers and never-smokers, several histologies, and some post-neoadjuvant-chemotherapy samples. Tumor tissue and non-adjacent uninvolved lung came from each patient. The study, taken as a whole, reports: Technical variation could not be separated from intratumor heterogeneity here. Tumor T-cell fraction was not associated with recurrence-free survival.

As regards this clone: What it binds is not known.

Trimming shortened V by 0 bases and J by 7 bases, and 20 bases separated the two germline ends. The germline V gene has CDR1 SGHDN and CDR2 FVKESK. CDR3 length: 17 residues. Only in-frame clones appear in the TCRdb table, and some are missing; sequencing was by immunoSEQ multiplex PCR. The profile shows about 23,000 clones, just under 70% of them singletons. V gene TRBV14 combines with J gene TRBJ2-3; a possible D gene is TRBD2 (6 bases). The source is a human donor with non-small cell lung cancer. Material for sequencing was lung tumor tissue. In DNA, the CDR3 is TGTGCCAGCAGCCAAGATGGGGGAGCAGGGACTCGACATACGCAGTATTTT. As protein: CASSQDGGAGTRHTQYF.